This TCR beta chain was captured in a study of technical replicates of blood from several donors. Here immunoSEQ multiplex PCR was the method, and the copy in TCRdb shows in-frame clones only, minus some. This sample yields over 55,000 clones, of which about 96% are seen a single time; 0.2% to 0.25% belongs to the top ten. Germline V lookup: CDR1 LNHNV, CDR2 YYDKDF (reference sequence). V gave up 0 bases and J gave up 4 bases; unmatched junction bases: 3. The CDR3 contains 14 residues. The specimen sequenced was T cells isolated from PBMCs. This clonotype originated in a human donor in good health. V is TRBV15 and J is TRBJ2-7, with 7 nucleotides matching TRBD1. CDR3 sequence: CATSREGGLYEQYF. CDR3 sequence (DNA): TGTGCCACCAGCAGAGAAGGGGGCCTTTACGAGCAGTACTTC.